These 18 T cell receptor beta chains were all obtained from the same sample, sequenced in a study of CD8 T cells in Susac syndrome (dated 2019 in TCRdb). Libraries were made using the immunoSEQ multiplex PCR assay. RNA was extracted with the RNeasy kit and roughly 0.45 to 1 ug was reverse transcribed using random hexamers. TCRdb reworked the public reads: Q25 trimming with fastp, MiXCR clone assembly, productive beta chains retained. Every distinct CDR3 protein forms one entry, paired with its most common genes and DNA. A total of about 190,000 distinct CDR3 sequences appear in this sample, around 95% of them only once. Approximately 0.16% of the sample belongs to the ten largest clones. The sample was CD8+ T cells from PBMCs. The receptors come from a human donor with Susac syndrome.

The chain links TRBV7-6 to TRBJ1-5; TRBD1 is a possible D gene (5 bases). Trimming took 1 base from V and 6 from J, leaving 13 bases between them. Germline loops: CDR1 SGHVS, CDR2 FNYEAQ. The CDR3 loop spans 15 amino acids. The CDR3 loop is CASSLEAGFRQPQHF. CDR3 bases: TGTGCCAGCAGCTTAGAGGCAGGGTTCCGTCAGCCCCAGCATTTT.

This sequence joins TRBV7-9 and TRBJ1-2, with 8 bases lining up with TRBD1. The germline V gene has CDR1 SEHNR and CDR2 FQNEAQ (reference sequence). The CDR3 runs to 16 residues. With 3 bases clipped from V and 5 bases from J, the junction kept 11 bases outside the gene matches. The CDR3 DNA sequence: TGTGCCAGCAGCTTTCTCGATCAGGGGGCCAAATATGGCTACACCTTC. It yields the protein CASSFLDQGAKYGYTF.

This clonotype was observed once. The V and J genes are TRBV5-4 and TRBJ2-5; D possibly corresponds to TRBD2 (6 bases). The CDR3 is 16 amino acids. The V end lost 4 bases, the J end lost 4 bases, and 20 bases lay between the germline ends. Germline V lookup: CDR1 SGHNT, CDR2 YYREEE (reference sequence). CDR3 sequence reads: CASSPTLTGERETQYF. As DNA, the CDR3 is TGTGCCAGCAGCCCTACACTAACGGGAGAAAGAGAGACCCAGTACTTC. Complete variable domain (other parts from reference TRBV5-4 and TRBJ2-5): ETGVTQSPTHLIKTRGQQVTLRCSSQSGHNTVSWYQQALGQGPQFIFQYYREEENGRGNFPPRFSGLQFPNYSSELNVNALELDDSALYLCASSPTLTGERETQYFGPGTRLLVL.

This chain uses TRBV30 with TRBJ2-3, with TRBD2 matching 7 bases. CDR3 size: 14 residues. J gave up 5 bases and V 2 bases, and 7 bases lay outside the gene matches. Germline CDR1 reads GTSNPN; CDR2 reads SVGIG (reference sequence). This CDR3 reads CAWSLFLAVDTQYF. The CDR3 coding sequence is TGTGCCTGGAGTTTGTTTCTAGCGGTAGATACGCAGTATTTT.

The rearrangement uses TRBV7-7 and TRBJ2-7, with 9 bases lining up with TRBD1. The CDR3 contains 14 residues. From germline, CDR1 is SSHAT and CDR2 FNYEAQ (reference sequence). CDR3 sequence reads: CPSEGGTGYHEQYF. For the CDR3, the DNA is TGTCCATCTGAAGGCGGGACAGGGTACCACGAGCAGTACTTC.

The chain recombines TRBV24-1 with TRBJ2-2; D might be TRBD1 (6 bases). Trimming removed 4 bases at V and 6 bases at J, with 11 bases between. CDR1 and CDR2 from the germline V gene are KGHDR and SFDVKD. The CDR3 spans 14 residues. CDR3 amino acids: CATSDSTGSGELFF. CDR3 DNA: TGTGCCACCAGTGACTCTACAGGGTCCGGGGAGCTGTTTTTT.

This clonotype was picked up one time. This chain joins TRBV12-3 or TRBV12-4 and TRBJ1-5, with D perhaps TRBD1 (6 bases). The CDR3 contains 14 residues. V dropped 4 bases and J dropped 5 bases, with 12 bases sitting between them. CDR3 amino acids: CASSSNRDHQPQHF. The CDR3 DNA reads TGTGCCAGCAGTTCTAACAGGGACCATCAGCCCCAGCATTTT.

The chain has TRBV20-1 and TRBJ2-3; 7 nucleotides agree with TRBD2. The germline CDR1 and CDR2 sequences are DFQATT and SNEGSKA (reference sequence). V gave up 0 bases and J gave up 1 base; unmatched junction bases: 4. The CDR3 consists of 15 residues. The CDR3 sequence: CSARDTSVGTDTQYF. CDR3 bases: TGCAGTGCTAGAGATACTAGCGTCGGCACAGATACGCAGTATTTT.

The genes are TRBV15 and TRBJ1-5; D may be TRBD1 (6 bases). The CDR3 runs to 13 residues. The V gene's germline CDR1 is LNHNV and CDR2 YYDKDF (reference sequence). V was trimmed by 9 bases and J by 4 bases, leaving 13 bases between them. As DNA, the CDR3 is TGTGCCACTGGAGACAGGCGGAATCAGCCCCAGCATTTT. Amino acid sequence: CATGDRRNQPQHF.

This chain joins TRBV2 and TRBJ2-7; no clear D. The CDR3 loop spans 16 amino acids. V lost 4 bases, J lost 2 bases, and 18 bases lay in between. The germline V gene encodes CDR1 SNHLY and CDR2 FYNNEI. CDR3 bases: TGTGCCAGCAGTGGCCAGAGACACTTCCAAGCCTACGAGCAGTACTTC. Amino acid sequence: CASSGQRHFQAYEQYF.

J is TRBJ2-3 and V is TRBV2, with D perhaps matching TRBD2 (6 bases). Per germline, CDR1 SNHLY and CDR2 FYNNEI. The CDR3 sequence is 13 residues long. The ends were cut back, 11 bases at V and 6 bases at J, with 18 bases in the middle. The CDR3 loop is CAVRPEGRDTQYF. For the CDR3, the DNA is TGTGCCGTCAGGCCGGAGGGGAGGGATACGCAGTATTTT.

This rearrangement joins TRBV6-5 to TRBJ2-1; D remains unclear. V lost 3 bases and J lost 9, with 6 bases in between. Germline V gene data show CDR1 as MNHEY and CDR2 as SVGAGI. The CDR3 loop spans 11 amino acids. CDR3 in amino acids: CASSYGFEQFF. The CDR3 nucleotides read TGTGCCAGCAGTTATGGCTTTGAGCAGTTCTTC.

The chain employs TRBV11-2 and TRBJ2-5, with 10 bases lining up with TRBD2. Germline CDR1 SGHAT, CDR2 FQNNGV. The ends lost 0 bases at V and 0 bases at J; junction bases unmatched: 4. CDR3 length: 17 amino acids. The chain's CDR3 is CASSLDTSGAYQETQYF. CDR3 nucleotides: TGTGCCAGCAGCTTAGATACTAGCGGGGCTTACCAAGAGACCCAGTACTTC. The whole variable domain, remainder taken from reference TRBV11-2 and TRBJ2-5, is EAGVAQSPRYKIIEKRQSVAFWCNPISGHATLYWYQQILGQGPKLLIQFQNNGVVDDSQLPKDRFSAERLKGVDSTLKIQPAKLEDSAVYLCASSLDTSGAYQETQYFGPGTRLLVL.

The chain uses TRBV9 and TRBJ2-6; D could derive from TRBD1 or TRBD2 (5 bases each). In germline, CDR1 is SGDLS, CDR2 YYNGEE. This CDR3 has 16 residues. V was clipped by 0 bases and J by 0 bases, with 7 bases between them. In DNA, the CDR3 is TGTGCCAGCAGCGTAGGGGGGAGCTCTGGGGCCAACGTCCTGACTTTC. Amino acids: CASSVGGSSGANVLTF.

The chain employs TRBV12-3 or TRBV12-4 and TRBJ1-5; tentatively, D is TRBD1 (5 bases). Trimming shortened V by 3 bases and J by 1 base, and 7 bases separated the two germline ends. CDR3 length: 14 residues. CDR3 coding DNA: TGTGCCAGCAGTTTCGGGGACAGCAATCAGCCCCAGCATTTT. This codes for CASSFGDSNQPQHF.

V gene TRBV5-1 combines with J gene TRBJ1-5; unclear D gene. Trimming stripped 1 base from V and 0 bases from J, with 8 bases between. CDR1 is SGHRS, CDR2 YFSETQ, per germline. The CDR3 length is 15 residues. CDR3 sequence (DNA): TGCGCCAGCAGCTTGCCTGAGCCTAGCAATCAGCCCCAGCATTTT. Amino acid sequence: CASSLPEPSNQPQHF.

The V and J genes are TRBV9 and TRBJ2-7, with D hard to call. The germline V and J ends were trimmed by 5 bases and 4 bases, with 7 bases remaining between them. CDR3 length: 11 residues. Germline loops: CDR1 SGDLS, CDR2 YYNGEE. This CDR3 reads CASSHPYEQYF. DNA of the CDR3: TGTGCCAGCAGTCACCCTTACGAGCAGTACTTC.

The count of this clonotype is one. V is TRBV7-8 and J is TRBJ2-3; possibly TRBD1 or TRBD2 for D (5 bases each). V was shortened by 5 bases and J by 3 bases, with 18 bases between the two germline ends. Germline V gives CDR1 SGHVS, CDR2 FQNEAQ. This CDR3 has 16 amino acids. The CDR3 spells CASSPLDGDPTDTQYF. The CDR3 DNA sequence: TGTGCCAGCAGCCCCCTGGATGGGGACCCTACAGATACGCAGTATTTT.